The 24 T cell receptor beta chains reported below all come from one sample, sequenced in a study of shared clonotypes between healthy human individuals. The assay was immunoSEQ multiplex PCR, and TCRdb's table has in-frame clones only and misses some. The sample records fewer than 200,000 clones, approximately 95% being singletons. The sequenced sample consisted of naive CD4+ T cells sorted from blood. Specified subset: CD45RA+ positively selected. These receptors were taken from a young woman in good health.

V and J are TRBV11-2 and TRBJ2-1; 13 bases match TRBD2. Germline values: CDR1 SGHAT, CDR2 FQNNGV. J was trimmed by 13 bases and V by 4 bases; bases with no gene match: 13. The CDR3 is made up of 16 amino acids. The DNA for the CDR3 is TGTGCCAGCAGCTCCAGTGGGACTAGCGGGAAGGGGAACCAGTTCTTC. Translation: CASSSSGTSGKGNQFF.

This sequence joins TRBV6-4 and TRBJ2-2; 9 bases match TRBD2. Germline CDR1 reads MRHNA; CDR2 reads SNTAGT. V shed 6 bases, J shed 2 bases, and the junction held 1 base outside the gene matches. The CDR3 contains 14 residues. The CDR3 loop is CASRTSGNTGELFF. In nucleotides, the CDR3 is TGTGCCAGCAGGACTAGCGGCAACACCGGGGAGCTGTTTTTT.

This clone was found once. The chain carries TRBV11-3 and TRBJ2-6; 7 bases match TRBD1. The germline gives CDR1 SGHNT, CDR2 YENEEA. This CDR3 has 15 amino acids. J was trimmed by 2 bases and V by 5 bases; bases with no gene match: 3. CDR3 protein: CASSHQGAGANVLTF. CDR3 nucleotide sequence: TGTGCCAGCAGCCACCAGGGGGCTGGGGCCAACGTCCTGACTTTC.

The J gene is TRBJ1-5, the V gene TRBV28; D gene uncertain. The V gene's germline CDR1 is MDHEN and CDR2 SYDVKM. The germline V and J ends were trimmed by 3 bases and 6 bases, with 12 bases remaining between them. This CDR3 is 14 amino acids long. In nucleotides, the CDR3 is TGTGCCAGCAGTTTTTTTGGGTGGAGTCAGCCCCAGCATTTT. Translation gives CASSFFGWSQPQHF.

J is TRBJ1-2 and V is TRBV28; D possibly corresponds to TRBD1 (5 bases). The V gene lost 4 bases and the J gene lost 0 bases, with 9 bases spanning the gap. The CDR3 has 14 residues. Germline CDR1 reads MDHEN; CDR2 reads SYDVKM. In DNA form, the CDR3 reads TGTGCCAGCAGTTCCGCGGACACTAACTATGGCTACACCTTC. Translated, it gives CASSSADTNYGYTF.

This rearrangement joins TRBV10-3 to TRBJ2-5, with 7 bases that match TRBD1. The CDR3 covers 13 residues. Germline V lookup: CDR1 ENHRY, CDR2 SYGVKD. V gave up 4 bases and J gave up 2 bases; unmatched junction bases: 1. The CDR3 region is CAISARGQETQYF. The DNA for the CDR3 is TGTGCCATCAGTGCCAGGGGGCAAGAGACCCAGTACTTC.

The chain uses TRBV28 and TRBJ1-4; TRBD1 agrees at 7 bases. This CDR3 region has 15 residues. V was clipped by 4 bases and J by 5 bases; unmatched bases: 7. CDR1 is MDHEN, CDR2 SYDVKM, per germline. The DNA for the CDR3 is TGTGCCAGCAGTTCGGGACAGATTTGGAATGAAAAACTGTTTTTT. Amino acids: CASSSGQIWNEKLFF.

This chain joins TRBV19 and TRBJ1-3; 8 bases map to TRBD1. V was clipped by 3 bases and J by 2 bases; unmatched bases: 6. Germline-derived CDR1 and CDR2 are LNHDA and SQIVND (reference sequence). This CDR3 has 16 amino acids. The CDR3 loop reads CASSMTRTGPGNTIYF. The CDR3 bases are TGTGCCAGTAGTATGACTCGGACAGGGCCTGGAAACACCATATATTTT. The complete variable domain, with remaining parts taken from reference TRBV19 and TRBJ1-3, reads DGGITQSPKYLFRKEGQNVTLSCEQNLNHDAMYWYRQDPGQGLRLIYYSQIVNDFQKGDIAEGYSVSREKKESFPLTVTSAQKNPTAFYLCASSMTRTGPGNTIYFGEGSWLTVV.

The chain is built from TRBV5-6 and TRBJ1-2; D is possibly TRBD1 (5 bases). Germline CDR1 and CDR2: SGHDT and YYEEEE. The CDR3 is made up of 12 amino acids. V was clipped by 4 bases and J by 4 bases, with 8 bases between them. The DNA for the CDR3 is TGTGCCAGCAGCCGCGACAGCTATGGCTACACCTTC. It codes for CASSRDSYGYTF.

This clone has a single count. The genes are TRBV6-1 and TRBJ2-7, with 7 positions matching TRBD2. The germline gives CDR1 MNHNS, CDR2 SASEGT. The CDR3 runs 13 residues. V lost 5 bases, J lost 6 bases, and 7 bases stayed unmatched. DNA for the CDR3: TGTGCCAGCAGTCCACGGGGGGAGGGCGAGCAGTACTTC. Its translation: CASSPRGEGEQYF.

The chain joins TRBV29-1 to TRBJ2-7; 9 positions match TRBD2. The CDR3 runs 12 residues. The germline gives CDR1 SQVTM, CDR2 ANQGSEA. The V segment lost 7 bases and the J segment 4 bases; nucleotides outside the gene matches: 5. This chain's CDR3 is CSAAREGYEQYF. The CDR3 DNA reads TGCAGCGCTGCGCGGGAGGGTTACGAGCAGTACTTC.

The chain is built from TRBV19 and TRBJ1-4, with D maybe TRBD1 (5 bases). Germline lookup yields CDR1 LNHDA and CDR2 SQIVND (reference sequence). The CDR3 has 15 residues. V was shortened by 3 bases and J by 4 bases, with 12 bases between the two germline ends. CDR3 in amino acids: CASSMRGRINEKLFF. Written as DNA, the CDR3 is TGTGCCAGTAGTATGCGGGGACGGATTAATGAAAAACTGTTTTTT. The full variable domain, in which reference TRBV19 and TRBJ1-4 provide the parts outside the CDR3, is DGGITQSPKYLFRKEGQNVTLSCEQNLNHDAMYWYRQDPGQGLRLIYYSQIVNDFQKGDIAEGYSVSREKKESFPLTVTSAQKNPTAFYLCASSMRGRINEKLFFGSGTQLSVL.

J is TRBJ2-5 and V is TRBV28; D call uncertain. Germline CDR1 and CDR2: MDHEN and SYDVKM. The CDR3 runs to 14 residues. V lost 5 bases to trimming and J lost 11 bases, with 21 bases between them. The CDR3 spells CASSIRAISQEQYF. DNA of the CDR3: TGTGCCAGCAGTATACGGGCTATATCCCAGGAGCAGTACTTC.

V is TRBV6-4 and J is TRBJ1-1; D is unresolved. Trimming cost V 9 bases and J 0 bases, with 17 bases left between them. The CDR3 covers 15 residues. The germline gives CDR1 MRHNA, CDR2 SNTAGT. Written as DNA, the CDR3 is TGTGCCAGATGGCGGGATGGACTGATGAACACTGAAGCTTTCTTT. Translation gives CARWRDGLMNTEAFF.

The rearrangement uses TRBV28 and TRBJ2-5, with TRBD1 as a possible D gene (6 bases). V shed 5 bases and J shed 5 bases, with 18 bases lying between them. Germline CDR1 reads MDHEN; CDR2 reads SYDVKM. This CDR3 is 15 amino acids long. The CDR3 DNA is TGTGCCAGCAGTCAAGCCAGGGACACTTGGGAGACCCAGTACTTC. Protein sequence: CASSQARDTWETQYF.

In DNA form, the CDR3 reads TGTGCCAGCAGCTTTCTAGCGGGGAATACTAACACCGGGGAGCTGTTTTTT. It is translated as CASSFLAGNTNTGELFF. J is TRBJ2-2 and V is TRBV11-2, with 9 bases lining up with TRBD2. The germline V gene encodes CDR1 SGHAT and CDR2 FQNNGV. This CDR3 is 17 amino acids long. Germline trimming cut 3 bases from V and 2 bases from J; bases unmatched to any gene: 7.

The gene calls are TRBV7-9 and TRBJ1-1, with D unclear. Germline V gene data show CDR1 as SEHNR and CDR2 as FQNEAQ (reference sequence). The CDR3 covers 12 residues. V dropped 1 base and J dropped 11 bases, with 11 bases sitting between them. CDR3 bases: TGTGCCAGCAGCTTAGTGTCAGCCGAGGCTTTCTTT. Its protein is CASSLVSAEAFF.

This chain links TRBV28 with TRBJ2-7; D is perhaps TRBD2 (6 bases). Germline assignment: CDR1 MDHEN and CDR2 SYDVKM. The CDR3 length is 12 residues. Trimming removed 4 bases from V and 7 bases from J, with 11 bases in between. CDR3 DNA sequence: TGTGCCAGCAGTTCTCCGGCGGGAGAGCAGTACTTC. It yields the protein CASSSPAGEQYF.

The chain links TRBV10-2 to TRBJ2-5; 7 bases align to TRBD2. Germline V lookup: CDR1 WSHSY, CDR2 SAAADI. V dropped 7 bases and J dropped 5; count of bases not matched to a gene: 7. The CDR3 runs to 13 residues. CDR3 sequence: CASNSGLEETQYF. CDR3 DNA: TGCGCCAGCAATAGTGGACTAGAGGAGACCCAGTACTTC.

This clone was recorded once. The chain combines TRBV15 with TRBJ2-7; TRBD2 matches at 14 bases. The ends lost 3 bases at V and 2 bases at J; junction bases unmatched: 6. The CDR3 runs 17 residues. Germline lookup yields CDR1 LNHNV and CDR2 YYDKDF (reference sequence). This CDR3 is CATSRTGTSGGTYEQYF. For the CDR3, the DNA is TGTGCCACCAGCAGGACCGGGACTAGCGGGGGTACCTACGAGCAGTACTTC.

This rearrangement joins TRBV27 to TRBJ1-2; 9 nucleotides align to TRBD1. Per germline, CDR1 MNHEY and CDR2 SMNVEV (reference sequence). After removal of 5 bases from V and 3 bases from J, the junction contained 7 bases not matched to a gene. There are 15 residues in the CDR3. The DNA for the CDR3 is TGTGCCAGCAGTCCGCGGACAGGGGACTACTATGGCTACACCTTC. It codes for CASSPRTGDYYGYTF.

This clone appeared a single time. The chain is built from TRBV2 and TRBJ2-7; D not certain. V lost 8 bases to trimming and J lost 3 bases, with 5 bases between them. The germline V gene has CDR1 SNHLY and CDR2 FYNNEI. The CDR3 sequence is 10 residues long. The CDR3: CASSNYEQYF. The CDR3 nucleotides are TGTGCCAGCTCAAACTACGAGCAGTACTTC.

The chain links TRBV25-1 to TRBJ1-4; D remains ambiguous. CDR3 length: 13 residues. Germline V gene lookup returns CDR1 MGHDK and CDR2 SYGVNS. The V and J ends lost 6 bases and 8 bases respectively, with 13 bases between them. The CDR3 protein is CASRDTPGEKLFF. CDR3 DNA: TGTGCCAGCAGAGACACCCCTGGGGAAAAACTGTTTTTT.

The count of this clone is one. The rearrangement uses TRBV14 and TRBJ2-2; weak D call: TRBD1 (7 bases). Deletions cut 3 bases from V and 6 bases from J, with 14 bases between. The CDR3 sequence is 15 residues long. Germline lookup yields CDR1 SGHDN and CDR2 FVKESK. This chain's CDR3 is CASSQTRGVAGELFF. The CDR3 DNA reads TGTGCCAGCAGCCAGACCAGGGGGGTCGCCGGGGAGCTGTTTTTT.